This T cell receptor (beta chain) was sequenced for a study of T cell repertoires in cytomegalovirus infection. Turning to the study itself: Selection of CMV epitopes for the study included recently identified HLA-C-restricted and well-studied HLA-B-restricted ones. Signatures in public TCR beta sequences pointed to both CMV infection and matching HLA type.

This CDR3 has 16 amino acids. The V end lost 6 bases, the J end lost 2 bases, and 17 bases lay between the germline ends. The germline gives CDR1 MNHEY, CDR2 SVGEGT. A single record per CDR3 protein comes from TCRdb applying MiXCR to the reads. This sample has 80,000 or so distinct CDR3 sequences, with about 37% found just once. This clonotype was counted only a few times. Its specificity is not known. Study-wide results and caveats: Accumulated public TCR beta family frequency recognized individuals carrying CMV together with the relevant HLA. In two of eight donors, the top clonotype was HLA-C-restricted CMV-specific.

The sample here was CD8+ T cells from cultured PBMCs, taken from culture after CMV antigen stimulation. The V call is TRBV6-2 or TRBV6-3, the J call TRBJ1-5; D might be TRBD1 (6 bases). The sequence derives from a human donor in good health (CMV status not recorded). Some clones in this sample may be carry-over from other donors' samples. CDR3 amino acids: CASRTGHYGGNQPQHF. The CDR3 DNA reads as TGTGCCAGCAGAACGGGACACTACGGGGGCAATCAGCCCCAGCATTTT.